The clone carrying this T cell receptor (beta chain) was detected only a few times. Its antigen is not identified. TCRdb re-analysed the 5' RACE reads in MiXCR, keeping a single row per CDR3 protein. Of 190,000 or so distinct CDR3 sequences listed, around 25% are singletons. The data stem from a study of T-cell memory formation after mild COVID-19. General study points: CD8+ contracting clones occupied EMRA, while CD4+ ones occupied mainly CM and EM. Pre-infection memory held some responding clones, suggesting pre-existing cross-reactive T cells responded.

Germline V CDR1 and CDR2: SQVTM, ANQGSEA. CDR3 size: 14 residues. Trimming took 5 bases from V and 1 from J, leaving 14 bases between them. The V gene is TRBV29-1, the J gene TRBJ1-1; D is possibly TRBD1 (6 bases). The sequenced sample consisted of PBMCs or a T cell subset sorted from them (not recorded which). The TCR was taken from an adult woman who had mild COVID-19 (a few samples of this study predate the infection). Cell type and time point are not known. The CDR3: CSVRERGGNTEAFF. As DNA, the CDR3 is TGCAGCGTTCGAGAGAGGGGGGGGAACACTGAAGCTTTCTTT.